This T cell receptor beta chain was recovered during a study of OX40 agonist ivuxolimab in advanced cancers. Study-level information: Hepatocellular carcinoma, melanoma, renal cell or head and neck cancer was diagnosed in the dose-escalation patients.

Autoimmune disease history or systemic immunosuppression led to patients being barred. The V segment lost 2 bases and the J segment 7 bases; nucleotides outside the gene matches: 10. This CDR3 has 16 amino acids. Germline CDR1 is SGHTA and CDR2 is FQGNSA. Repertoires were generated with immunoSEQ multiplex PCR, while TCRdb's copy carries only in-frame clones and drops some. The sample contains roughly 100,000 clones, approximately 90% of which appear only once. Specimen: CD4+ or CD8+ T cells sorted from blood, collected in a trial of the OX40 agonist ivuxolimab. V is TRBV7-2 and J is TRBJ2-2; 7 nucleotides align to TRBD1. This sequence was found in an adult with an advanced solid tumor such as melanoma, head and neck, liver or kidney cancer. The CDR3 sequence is CASSLRGGAEVGELFF. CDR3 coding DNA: TGTGCCAGCAGCTTAAGAGGGGGCGCAGAGGTCGGGGAGCTGTTTTTT. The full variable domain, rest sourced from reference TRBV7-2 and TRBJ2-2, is GAGVSQSPSNKVTEKGKDVELRCDPISGHTALYWYRQSLGQGLEFLIYFQGNSAPDKSGLPSDRFSAERTGGSVSTLTIQRTQQEDSAVYLCASSLRGGAEVGELFFGEGSRLTVL.